Each of the 3 T cell receptor beta chains below was sequenced from the same sample in a study of blood T cell repertoires in COVID-19. Sequenced by immunoSEQ multiplex PCR; TCRdb stores in-frame clones only, minus some. The table lists about 100,000 clones, around 84% of them singletons. The sample taken for sequencing was peripheral blood. These receptors were collected from a woman aged 55-75 years in a cohort sampled during active or convalescent COVID-19.

The chain carries TRBV18 and TRBJ2-5; D not certain. CDR3 length: 14 residues. Trimming pared 6 bases from V and 0 bases from J, leaving 11 bases between. Germline V CDR1 and CDR2: KGHSH, LQKENI. The CDR3 here is CASSPQMYQETQYF. In nucleotides, the CDR3 is TGTGCCAGCTCTCCTCAGATGTACCAAGAGACCCAGTACTTC.

This sequence joins TRBV7-9 and TRBJ1-3, with D possibly TRBD1 on 6 matching bases. The germline V gene has CDR1 SEHNR and CDR2 FQNEAQ (reference sequence). Trimming removed 1 base at V and 2 bases at J, with 9 bases between. CDR3 length: 15 amino acids. The CDR3 loop reads CASSLVGAPGNTIYF. The CDR3 DNA is TGTGCCAGCAGCTTAGTGGGGGCGCCTGGAAACACCATATATTTT. Using reference TRBV7-9 and TRBJ1-3 for the parts outside the CDR3, the full variable domain is DTGVSQNPRHKITKRGQNVTFRCDPISEHNRLYWYRQTLGQGPEFLTYFQNEAQLEKSRLLSDRFSAERPKGSFSTLEIQRTEQGDSAMYLCASSLVGAPGNTIYFGEGSWLTVV.

The chain links TRBV28 to TRBJ1-2, with 9 positions matching TRBD1. This CDR3 is built from 16 residues. V shed 3 bases and J 2 bases; nucleotides not matched to a gene: 7. Germline values: CDR1 MDHEN, CDR2 SYDVKM. The CDR3, as DNA: TGTGCCAGCAGTTTGGACAGGGGTTTAAGAAACTATGGCTACACCTTC. Residues: CASSLDRGLRNYGYTF.